A single sample gave rise to the 23 T cell receptor beta chains below, sequenced in a study of shared clonotypes between healthy human individuals. Sequenced by immunoSEQ multiplex PCR; TCRdb stores in-frame clones only, minus some. The sample contains just over 2,000,000 clones, 85% to 95% of which appear only once. The source material was naive CD4+ T cells sorted from blood. Subset reported: CD45RA+ positively selected. The receptors derive from a young man in good health.

The chain joins TRBV7-2 to TRBJ2-3, with no clear D. The V end was cut by 4 bases, the J end by 11 bases, with 13 bases between. CDR1 and CDR2 from the germline V gene are SGHTA and FQGNSA. This CDR3 is built from 12 residues. CDR3 in DNA: TGTGCCAGCAGCTCAGCCCCCAGGTGGCAGTATTTT. This sequence encodes CASSSAPRWQYF.

This chain connects TRBV7-2 to TRBJ1-5; D is perhaps TRBD1 (5 bases). V was pared by 4 bases and J by 4 bases, with 8 bases between. The CDR3 contains 13 residues. Germline-derived CDR1 and CDR2 are SGHTA and FQGNSA. The chain's CDR3 is CASSWGENQPQHF. The CDR3 nucleotides are TGTGCCAGCAGCTGGGGGGAGAATCAGCCCCAGCATTTT.

The chain employs TRBV18 and TRBJ2-3; TRBD1 aligns across 8 bases. This CDR3 region has 15 residues. The germline V gene encodes CDR1 KGHSH and CDR2 LQKENI. The trim removed 1 base at V and 3 bases at J, leaving 3 bases unmatched. The CDR3 DNA is TGTGCCAGCTCACCACAAGGACAGGGAACAGATACGCAGTATTTT. Its translation: CASSPQGQGTDTQYF.

About this clone: A much larger clone lies one base from this, so it may be a read error. The chain couples TRBV6-6 to TRBJ2-7; D call uncertain. Looked up from germline, CDR1 is MNHNY and CDR2 is SVGAGI (reference sequence). The length of the CDR3 is 14 residues. The CDR3 loop reads CGSSYSSYSYEQYF. For the CDR3, the DNA is TGTGGCAGCAGTTACTCGAGTTATTCCTACGAGCAGTACTTC.

V and J are TRBV5-1 and TRBJ2-2; tentative D call: TRBD1 (5 bases). The germline CDR1 and CDR2 sequences are SGHRS and YFSETQ. Trimming left V 2 bases short and J 7 bases short, with 12 bases between. The CDR3 length is 14 residues. The CDR3 nucleotides are TGCGCCAGCAGCTTCGAGACAGCTCACGGGGAGCTGTTTTTT. This encodes CASSFETAHGELFF.

On this clone itself: Other DNA sequences within the sample encode an identical CDR3. The chain carries TRBV28 and TRBJ1-1; no firm D call. The V gene's germline CDR1 is MDHEN and CDR2 SYDVKM. The V end lost 6 bases, the J end lost 1 base, and 9 bases lay between the germline ends. CDR3 length equals 13 residues. The DNA for the CDR3 is TGTGCCAGCAGCCCTACGTGGAACACTGAAGCTTTCTTT. Residues: CASSPTWNTEAFF. Using reference TRBV28 and TRBJ1-1 for the parts outside the CDR3, the full variable domain is DVKVTQSSRYLVKRTGEKVFLECVQDMDHENMFWYRQDPGLGLRLIYFSYDVKMKEKGDIPEGYSVSREKKERFSLILESASTNQTSMYLCASSPTWNTEAFFGQGTRLTVV.

The gene calls are TRBV6-6 and TRBJ2-4, with 8 bases that match TRBD2. In germline, CDR1 is MNHNY, CDR2 SVGAGI (reference sequence). The CDR3 has 15 residues. This CDR3 is CASERVAGSKNIQYF. CDR3 DNA sequence: TGTGCAAGCGAGAGGGTAGCGGGGTCCAAAAACATTCAGTACTTC.

In nucleotides, the CDR3 is TGTGCCAGTAGGTGGGGGCCCGATAATTCACCCCTCCACTTT. The encoded protein is CASRWGPDNSPLHF. The V call is TRBV19, the J call TRBJ1-6; D is perhaps TRBD1 (6 bases). Deletions cut 6 bases from V and 5 bases from J, with 11 bases between. Germline V lookup: CDR1 LNHDA, CDR2 SQIVND (reference sequence). The CDR3 contains 14 residues.

The chain combines TRBV11-1 with TRBJ1-1; a possible D gene is TRBD1 (6 bases). Germline loops: CDR1 SGHAT, CDR2 FQDESV (reference sequence). This CDR3 has 13 amino acids. Trimming took 6 bases from V and 1 from J, leaving 9 bases between them. CDR3 loop: CASSRQENTEAFF. For the CDR3, the DNA is TGTGCCAGCAGTAGACAGGAGAACACTGAAGCTTTCTTT.

This rearrangement joins TRBV19 to TRBJ2-7; D tentatively fits TRBD1 or TRBD2 (5 bases each). This CDR3 contains 14 residues. Germline V lookup: CDR1 LNHDA, CDR2 SQIVND (reference sequence). V lost 5 bases to trimming and J lost 6 bases, with 17 bases between them. The CDR3 bases are TGTGCCAGTAGTGAGGTTGAGGGGCGCTTCGAGCAGTACTTC. Translated: CASSEVEGRFEQYF. Combining the CDR3 with reference TRBV19 and TRBJ2-7 gives the whole variable domain DGGITQSPKYLFRKEGQNVTLSCEQNLNHDAMYWYRQDPGQGLRLIYYSQIVNDFQKGDIAEGYSVSREKKESFPLTVTSAQKNPTAFYLCASSEVEGRFEQYFGPGTRLTVT.

About this clone itself: A much more abundant neighbour one base away suggests this may be a read error. The chain is built from TRBV7-2 and TRBJ2-7; D is ambiguous. Germline V CDR1 and CDR2: SGHTA, FQGNSA. This CDR3 comprises 11 residues. Trimming cost V 1 base and J 5 bases, with 3 bases left between them. As DNA, the CDR3 is TGTGCCAGCAGCTTAGTTGACGAGCAGTACTTC. Its translation is CASSLVDEQYF.

The genes are TRBV6-1 and TRBJ1-5; D is undetermined. CDR1 and CDR2 (germline): MNHNS, SASEGT. Between the trimmed V and J ends, which lost 8 bases and 2 bases, there was a span of 10 bases. This CDR3 region has 13 residues. In nucleotides, the CDR3 is TGTGCCAGCCAGACTTTTGGCAATCAGCCCCAGCATTTT. It encodes CASQTFGNQPQHF.

This chain uses TRBV13 with TRBJ2-3; D remains unclear. The germline gives CDR1 PRHDT, CDR2 FYEKMQ (reference sequence). The CDR3 sequence is 12 residues long. V lost 4 bases to trimming and J lost 6 bases, with 8 bases between them. The CDR3 DNA follows: TGTGCCAGCAGCTCCTTCTGGGATACGCAGTATTTT. This gives the protein CASSSFWDTQYF. The full variable domain, in which reference TRBV13 and TRBJ2-3 provide the parts outside the CDR3, is AAGVIQSPRHLIKEKRETATLKCYPIPRHDTVYWYQQGPGQDPQFLISFYEKMQSDKGSIPDRFSAQQFSDYHSELNMSSLELGDSALYFCASSSFWDTQYFGPGTRLTVL.

The chain has TRBV14 and TRBJ2-4, with 9 bases matching TRBD2. This CDR3 contains 16 residues. Germline CDR1 is SGHDN and CDR2 is FVKESK. Trimming at V came to 1 base and at J to 8 bases, leaving 9 bases not matched to a gene. The CDR3 sequence is CASSQAKQGGRDIQYF. The CDR3 nucleotides read TGTGCCAGCAGCCAAGCGAAACAGGGCGGGAGGGACATTCAGTACTTC.

This clone was detected only once. This chain connects TRBV7-2 to TRBJ1-2; the match to TRBD1 covers 7 bases. Germline lookup yields CDR1 SGHTA and CDR2 FQGNSA. The CDR3 extends over 14 amino acids. Germline trimming cut 5 bases from V and 3 bases from J; bases unmatched to any gene: 6. CDR3 sequence: CASSTLGTDYGYTF. CDR3 bases: TGTGCCAGCAGCACTCTAGGGACAGACTATGGCTACACCTTC.

On this clone: Other DNA sequences in this sample translate to the same CDR3. V gene TRBV10-3 combines with J gene TRBJ1-2; weak D call: TRBD1 (5 bases). CDR1 is ENHRY and CDR2 is SYGVKD in the germline V gene. Trimming took off 3 bases at V and 4 bases at J, with 9 bases between the two ends. This CDR3 contains 13 residues. The CDR3 loop reads CAISDGAGYGYTF. CDR3 nucleotide sequence: TGTGCCATCAGTGATGGGGCAGGCTATGGCTACACCTTC.

This rearrangement joins TRBV25-1 to TRBJ2-2; 7 nucleotides agree with TRBD1. This CDR3 contains 16 residues. Germline V gene lookup returns CDR1 MGHDK and CDR2 SYGVNS. J was trimmed by 2 bases and V by 5 bases; bases with no gene match: 8. Written as DNA, the CDR3 is TGTGCCAGCAGTAAAACCGGGACAGCCAACACCGGGGAGCTGTTTTTT. It is translated as CASSKTGTANTGELFF.

This sequence joins TRBV28 and TRBJ2-1; TRBD2 is a possible D gene (7 bases). V gave up 8 bases and J gave up 4 bases, with 18 bases separating them. The CDR3 runs to 15 residues. CDR1 and CDR2 (germline): MDHEN, SYDVKM. CDR3 region: CASPSPRGGYNEQFF. The CDR3 bases are TGTGCCAGCCCCTCTCCTAGGGGGGGGTACAATGAGCAGTTCTTC.

V is TRBV2 and J is TRBJ1-1; 10 positions match TRBD1. Germline CDR1 SNHLY, CDR2 FYNNEI. V dropped 6 bases and J dropped 3; count of bases not matched to a gene: 7. CDR3 length equals 15 residues. This CDR3 is CASRGPGQGDTEAFF. The CDR3 nucleotides read TGTGCCAGCAGGGGACCCGGACAGGGGGACACTGAAGCTTTCTTT. Based on the CDR3 plus reference TRBV2 and TRBJ1-1, the full variable domain is EPEVTQTPSHQVTQMGQEVILRCVPISNHLYFYWYRQILGQKVEFLVSFYNNEISEKSEIFDDQFSVERPDGSNFTLKIRSTKLEDSAMYFCASRGPGQGDTEAFFGQGTRLTVV.

This sequence joins TRBV19 and TRBJ1-5; no clear D. The V gene lost 3 bases and the J gene lost 7 bases, with 10 bases spanning the gap. The CDR3 runs 13 residues. Per germline, CDR1 LNHDA and CDR2 SQIVND (reference sequence). CDR3 sequence reads: CASSMEVLQPQHF. CDR3 nucleotide sequence: TGTGCCAGTAGTATGGAGGTGTTGCAGCCCCAGCATTTT.

The chain is built from TRBV6-5 and TRBJ1-6; tentatively, D is TRBD1 (5 bases). Trimming took 2 bases from V and 9 from J, leaving 8 bases between them. Per the germline V gene, CDR1 is MNHEY and CDR2 is SVGAGI. There are 13 residues in the CDR3. In DNA form, the CDR3 reads TGTGCCAGCAGTTACGGGGGGGGTTCACCCCTCCACTTT. It encodes CASSYGGGSPLHF.

The CDR3 nucleotides are TGTGCCAGCTCACCAGACGGAGGGGACGAGCAGTACTTC. Translation gives CASSPDGGDEQYF. The rearrangement links TRBV18 to TRBJ2-7, with a possible D match to TRBD2 (6 bases). Germline CDR1 KGHSH, CDR2 LQKENI. The CDR3 totals 13 residues. Between the trimmed V and J ends, which lost 2 bases and 5 bases, there was a span of 10 bases.

V is TRBV7-9 and J is TRBJ1-3, with D uncertain. Germline values: CDR1 SEHNR, CDR2 FQNEAQ (reference sequence). Trimming cost V 4 bases and J 4 bases, with 14 bases left between them. The CDR3 runs to 15 residues. Written as DNA, the CDR3 is TGTGCCAGCAGCTCCCTAGGACTGTCCGGAAACACCATATATTTT. Translated, it gives CASSSLGLSGNTIYF.